This T cell receptor (beta chain) stems from a study of blood T cell repertoires in COVID-19 (dated by TCRdb to 2020 to 2022). As for the study more broadly: Samples covering the acute and convalescent phases of COVID-19 were provided by collaborators in the United States, Italy and Spain. HLA class I and class II types, where available, came from metadata supplied by the sample provider rather than from assay-based typing. Nearly every sample came with metadata listing a de-identified subject ID, COVID-19 status, age in years and sex. Subjects who had been exposed to COVID-19, were actively infected with it, or had recovered from it provided the deeply sampled blood TCRbeta repertoires that made up the dataset. The samples were drawn from two sources: the first 160 participants of the ongoing ImmuneRACE study, and over 1,000 subjects contributed by 6 global collaborators. A freely available public database, intended as a resource for researchers studying the immune response to SARS-CoV-2, is where the repertoires were released. The prospective study material was composed of cDNA or gDNA derived from T cells, B-cell-depleted T cells, or PBMCs. The paper as a whole reports these results and caveats: Clinical and demographic metadata were provided uncurated, with the amount varying by source and participant.

Each collaborating institution followed its own protocols to collect whole blood in K2EDTA tubes. For TCRbeta analysis, collaborator samples were shipped as frozen whole blood, as isolated PBMCs, or as DNA extracted from either sample type. A word on this clone: Its antigen remains undetermined. Within one base of it there is no much larger clone, and no base qualities were kept.

The germline V gene (reference sequence) provides CDR1 PRHDT and CDR2 FYEKMQ. The V end loses 5 bases and the J end loses 1 base, and a stretch of 8 bases separates them. CDR3 length: 13 amino acids, cysteine to phenylalanine. The sequence is cut down to CDR3 DNA, 39 bases in frame from base 1. TCRbeta CDR3 regions were amplified from genomic DNA using the immunoSEQ Assay, a bias-controlled multiplex PCR. As for the authors' bioinformatics: The number of nucleated cells in each sample was estimated from the amplification of reference gene primers within the assay. To quantify the absolute abundance of each unique TCRbeta CDR3 rearrangement, sequence reads were collapsed and filtered. For each sample, productive Simpson clonality was calculated as the square root of Simpson's diversity index over productive rearrangements. Drawn from immuneACCESS, this table holds only the in-frame rearrangements with V and J called that TCRdb kept. Clones are partly lost; checked studies trace under half to an unresolved V gene and leave the rest unexplained. Clone size and V and J calls were adopted from that table, with D and trimming inferred from the DNA. For this sample the table gives about 260,000 clones, of which approximately 90% were detected only once. The top ten clones comprise about 4% of the sample.

Rearrangement joined TRBV13 to TRBJ2-5; TRBD2 is perhaps the D gene, given 6 matching bases. Sequencing was done on a sample of peripheral blood. The sequence was obtained from a woman aged 35 to 49 with acute or convalescent COVID-19. The CDR3 protein: CASSRDFQETQYF. The sequence in DNA is TGTGCCAGCAGCCGGGACTTCCAAGAGACCCAGTACTTC.